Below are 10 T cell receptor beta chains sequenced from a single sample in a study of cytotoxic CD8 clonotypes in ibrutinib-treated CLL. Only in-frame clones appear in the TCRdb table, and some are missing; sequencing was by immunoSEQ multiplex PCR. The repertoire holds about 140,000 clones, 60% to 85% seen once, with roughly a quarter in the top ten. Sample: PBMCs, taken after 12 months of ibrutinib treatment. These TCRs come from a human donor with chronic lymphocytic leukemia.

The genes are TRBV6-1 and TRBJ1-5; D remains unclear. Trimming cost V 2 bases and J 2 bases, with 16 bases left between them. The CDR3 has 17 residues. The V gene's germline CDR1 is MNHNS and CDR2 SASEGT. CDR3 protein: CASSEIGGGFGNQPQHF. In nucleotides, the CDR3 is TGTGCCAGCAGTGAAATAGGAGGAGGGTTTGGCAATCAGCCCCAGCATTTT.

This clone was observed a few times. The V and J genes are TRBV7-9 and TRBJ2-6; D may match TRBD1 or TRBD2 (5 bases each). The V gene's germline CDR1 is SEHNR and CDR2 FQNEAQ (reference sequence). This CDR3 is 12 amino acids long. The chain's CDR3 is CAGGAGANVLTF. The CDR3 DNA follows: TGTGCTGGGGGTGCTGGGGCCAACGTCCTGACTTTC.

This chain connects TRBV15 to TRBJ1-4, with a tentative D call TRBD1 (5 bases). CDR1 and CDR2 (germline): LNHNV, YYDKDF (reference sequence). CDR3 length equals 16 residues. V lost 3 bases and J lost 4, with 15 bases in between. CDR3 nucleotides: TGTGCCACCAGCAGGACTTATAGGGGAGATAATGAAAAACTGTTTTTT. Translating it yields CATSRTYRGDNEKLFF.

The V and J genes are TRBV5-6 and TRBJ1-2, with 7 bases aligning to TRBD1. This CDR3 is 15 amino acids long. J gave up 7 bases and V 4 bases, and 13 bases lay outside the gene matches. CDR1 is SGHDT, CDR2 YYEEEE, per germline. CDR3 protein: CASSNSSRGAVGYTF. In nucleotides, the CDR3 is TGTGCCAGCAGCAACTCCTCCAGGGGGGCGGTTGGCTACACCTTC.

This chain's CDR3 is CASSLGQGFGEQFF. CDR3 bases: TGTGCCAGCAGCTTAGGTCAGGGTTTCGGTGAGCAGTTCTTC. The V gene is TRBV7-2, the J gene TRBJ2-1; weak D call: TRBD1 (5 bases). This CDR3 region has 14 residues. The V gene's germline CDR1 is SGHTA and CDR2 FQGNSA. V was clipped by 1 base and J by 9 bases, with 13 bases between them.

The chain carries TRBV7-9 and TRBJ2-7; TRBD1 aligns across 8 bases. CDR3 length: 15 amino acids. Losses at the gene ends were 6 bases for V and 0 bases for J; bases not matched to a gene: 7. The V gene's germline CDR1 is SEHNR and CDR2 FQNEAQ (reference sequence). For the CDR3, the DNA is TGTGCCAGCAGGAAACAGGGGGATAGCTCCTACGAGCAGTACTTC. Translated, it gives CASRKQGDSSYEQYF.

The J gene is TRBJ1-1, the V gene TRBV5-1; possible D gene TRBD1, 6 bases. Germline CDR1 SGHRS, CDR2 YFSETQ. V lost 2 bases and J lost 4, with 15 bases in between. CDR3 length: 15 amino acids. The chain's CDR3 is CASSFTGFDSTEAFF. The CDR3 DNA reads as TGCGCCAGCAGCTTCACAGGGTTTGACAGCACTGAAGCTTTCTTT.

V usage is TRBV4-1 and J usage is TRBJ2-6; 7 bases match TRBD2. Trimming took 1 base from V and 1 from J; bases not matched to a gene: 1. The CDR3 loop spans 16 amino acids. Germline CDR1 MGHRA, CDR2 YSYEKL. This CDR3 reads CASSQAGGSGANVLTF. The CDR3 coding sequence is TGCGCCAGCAGCCAAGCCGGGGGGTCTGGGGCCAACGTCCTGACTTTC.

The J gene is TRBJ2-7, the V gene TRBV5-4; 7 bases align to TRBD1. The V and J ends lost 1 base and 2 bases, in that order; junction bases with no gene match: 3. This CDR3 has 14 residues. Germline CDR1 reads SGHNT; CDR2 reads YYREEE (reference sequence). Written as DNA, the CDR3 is TGTGCCAGCAGCTTGCAAGGGGGCACCTACGAGCAGTACTTC. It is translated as CASSLQGGTYEQYF. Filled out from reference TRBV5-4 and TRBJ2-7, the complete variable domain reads ETGVTQSPTHLIKTRGQQVTLRCSSQSGHNTVSWYQQALGQGPQFIFQYYREEENGRGNFPPRFSGLQFPNYSSELNVNALELDDSALYLCASSLQGGTYEQYFGPGTRLTVT.

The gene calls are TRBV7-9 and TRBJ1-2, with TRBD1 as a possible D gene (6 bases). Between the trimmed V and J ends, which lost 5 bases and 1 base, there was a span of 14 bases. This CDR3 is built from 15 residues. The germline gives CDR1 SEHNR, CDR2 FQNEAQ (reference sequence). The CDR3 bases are TGTGCCAGCAGCGAGACAGGTGGGGTTAACTATGGCTACACCTTC. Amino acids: CASSETGGVNYGYTF.